These 9 T cell receptor beta chains share one sample of origin, sequenced in a study of blood T cell repertoires in COVID-19. TCRdb's table, derived via immunoSEQ multiplex PCR, lists solely in-frame clones and lacks some. The data show 130,000 or so clones, over 75% seen once. Input material: peripheral blood. The receptors come from a man aged 60 to 69 with active or convalescent COVID-19.

This chain uses TRBV6-5 with TRBJ2-7; no clear D. Germline V gene lookup returns CDR1 MNHEY and CDR2 SVGAGI. Trimming removed 6 bases from V and 0 bases from J, with 6 bases in between. The CDR3 length is 12 residues. CDR3 sequence: CASRLSSYEQYF. The CDR3 DNA reads as TGTGCCAGCAGACTAAGCTCCTACGAGCAGTACTTC.

The gene calls are TRBV6-6 and TRBJ2-7, with 10 positions matching TRBD2. CDR1 MNHNY and CDR2 SVGAGI come from the germline V gene (reference sequence). The J segment lost 5 bases and the V segment lost 8 bases, leaving 3 bases of the junction unmatched. The CDR3 extends over 12 amino acids. The CDR3 loop is CASSSGSHEQYF. As DNA, the CDR3 is TGTGCCAGCTCTAGCGGGAGCCACGAGCAGTACTTC.

The chain combines TRBV18 with TRBJ1-6; D gene ambiguous. With 1 base removed from V and 5 bases from J, the gap between germline ends came to 9 bases. The germline V gene has CDR1 KGHSH and CDR2 LQKENI. This CDR3 comprises 15 residues. The CDR3 reads CASSPRSGDNSPLHF. The CDR3 nucleotides read TGTGCCAGCTCACCACGGTCAGGCGATAATTCACCCCTCCACTTT.

This chain links TRBV4-3 with TRBJ2-1; 10 nucleotides align to TRBD2. The CDR3 length is 16 residues. The V segment lost 4 bases and the J segment 4 bases; nucleotides outside the gene matches: 7. From germline, CDR1 is LGHNA and CDR2 YSLEER. This CDR3 is CASSRTSGSPYNEQFF. The CDR3 coding sequence is TGCGCCAGCAGCCGGACTAGCGGATCCCCATACAATGAGCAGTTCTTC.

A single count supports this clone. V gene TRBV4-3 combines with J gene TRBJ2-7, with D unclear. V lost 3 bases, J lost 0 bases, and 15 bases lay in between. CDR1 and CDR2 (germline): LGHNA, YSLEER. The CDR3 has 16 residues. In DNA, the CDR3 is TGCGCCAGCAGCCAGACCGCTCACTACCGCTCCTACGAGCAGTACTTC. Residues: CASSQTAHYRSYEQYF.

V usage is TRBV6-5 and J usage is TRBJ2-1, with a possible D match to TRBD1 (5 bases). The CDR3 contains 13 residues. Trimming took 3 bases from V and 9 from J, leaving 12 bases between them. Germline assignment: CDR1 MNHEY and CDR2 SVGAGI. CDR3 sequence reads: CASSYIGRGEQFF. In nucleotides, the CDR3 is TGTGCCAGCAGTTATATAGGTAGGGGTGAGCAGTTCTTC.

The chain joins TRBV4-3 to TRBJ1-2; no clear D gene. CDR1 is LGHNA, CDR2 YSLEER, per germline. There are 15 residues in the CDR3. With 0 bases removed from V and 6 bases from J, the gap between germline ends came to 14 bases. CDR3 nucleotides: TGCGCCAGCAGCCAAGATTGGAGGGCAGGCGATGGCTACACCTTC. The encoded protein is CASSQDWRAGDGYTF.

This rearrangement joins TRBV5-1 to TRBJ2-5; 9 nucleotides match TRBD2. CDR1 SGHRS and CDR2 YFSETQ come from the germline V gene. The CDR3 totals 15 residues. Germline trimming cut 4 bases from V and 4 bases from J; bases unmatched to any gene: 8. The CDR3 sequence: CASSRVAGAGETQYF. Here the CDR3 DNA reads TGCGCCAGCAGCCGGGTAGCGGGAGCGGGAGAGACCCAGTACTTC.

V gene TRBV18 combines with J gene TRBJ2-7; D perhaps matches TRBD1 (6 bases). Germline-derived CDR1 and CDR2 are KGHSH and LQKENI. V lost 3 bases to trimming and J lost 4 bases, with 7 bases between them. The CDR3 contains 12 residues. In DNA form, the CDR3 reads TGTGCCAGCTCACCCGGGACATACGAGCAGTACTTC. This codes for CASSPGTYEQYF.